These T cell receptor beta chains were read from a single sample in a study of shared clonotypes between healthy human individuals. This table comes from immunoSEQ multiplex PCR, and its TCRdb copy is limited to in-frame clones, with some not included. Of 1.5 million to 1.9 million clones listed, 95% to 99% are singletons. Material for sequencing was naive CD4+ T cells sorted from blood. Every receptor here comes from a man in his thirties or forties in good health. Both conserved end residues are part of each CDR3. A D gene is named only where the DNA matches it firmly. Expanded clones are given a class, and other clones once, few, many or no size at all.

clone_size j_call d_call v_call cdr3_nt cdr3_aa
- TRBJ1-3 - TRBV9 TGTGCCAGCAGCGTATCAGGTGTCGACAGTGGAAACACCATATATTTT CASSVSGVDSGNTIYF
- TRBJ1-5 - TRBV5-1 TGCGCCAGCAGGGACAGCCCGGACCAGCCCCAGCATTTT CASRDSPDQPQHF
- TRBJ2-7 - TRBV6-5 TGTGCCAGCAGTTTGGGGGGCCTCTACGAGCAGTACTTC CASSLGGLYEQYF
- TRBJ2-1 TRBD2 TRBV29-1 TGCAGCGTGATTACTAGCGGGAGTTATAATGAGCAGTTCTTC CSVITSGSYNEQFF
- TRBJ1-5 - TRBV7-9 TGTGCCAGCAGCTTAGAGCTTGGTCAGCCCCAGCATTTT CASSLELGQPQHF
- TRBJ1-2 - TRBV5-4 TGTGCCAGCAGCATCCCACAGGGCGGTTTCGGTGGCTACACCTTC CASSIPQGGFGGYTF
- TRBJ2-7 - TRBV9 TGTGCCAGCAGCCTTAGAGACGGATACGAGCAGTACTTC CASSLRDGYEQYF
- TRBJ2-4 TRBD2 TRBV2 TGTGCCAGCAGTGGGAGCGGGGGGGTAAACATTCAGTACTTC CASSGSGGVNIQYF
- TRBJ2-1 TRBD2 TRBV5-1 TGCGCCAGCAGCCGGACTAGCGGAGTGAGATACAATGAGCAGTTCTTC CASSRTSGVRYNEQFF
- TRBJ1-6 TRBD1 TRBV30 TGTGCCTGGAGTACCCCGGGACAGGCTCGATCACCCCTCCACTTT CAWSTPGQARSPLHF
- TRBJ1-2 - TRBV6-6 TGTGCCAGCACCGGACACACGGAATACTATGGCTACACCTTC CASTGHTEYYGYTF
- TRBJ1-1 - TRBV19 TGTGCCAGTAGTATGGGCCCTCGAGCTGAAGCTTTCTTT CASSMGPRAEAFF
- TRBJ2-5 - TRBV7-9 TGTGCCAGCAGCTTAGGGGGATTGGAGACCCAGTACTTC CASSLGGLETQYF
- TRBJ2-2 TRBD2 TRBV5-1 TGCGCCAGCAGCTTGGCGGGGACTAGCGGGACCGGGGAGCTGTTTTTT CASSLAGTSGTGELFF
- TRBJ2-6 - TRBV9 TGTGCCAGCAGCGTAGGCGGGTCCGGGGCCAACGTCCTGACTTTC CASSVGGSGANVLTF
- TRBJ2-7 TRBD1 TRBV7-9 TGTGCCAGCAGCGCTGGGACAGGGTCGAATTGGGTCTACGAGCAGTACTTC CASSAGTGSNWVYEQYF
- TRBJ1-3 - TRBV5-6 TGTGCCAGCAGCTTAGCGGGCGGAAACACCATATATTTT CASSLAGGNTIYF
- TRBJ2-2 - TRBV10-3 TGTGCCATCAGTGAGTCGGGGGGCGGGAGCGCCGGGGAGCTGTTTTTT CAISESGGGSAGELFF
- TRBJ2-1 TRBD2 TRBV29-1 TGCAGCGTTGAGGGCCTAGCGGGGACTTTAAATGAGCAGTTCTTC CSVEGLAGTLNEQFF
- TRBJ1-5 - TRBV30 TGTGCCTGGAGTCAGGCGGGGGATCAGCCCCAGCATTTT CAWSQAGDQPQHF
- TRBJ2-1 - TRBV5-1 TGCGCCAGCAGCTCTGATCAGCGATACAATGAGCAGTTCTTC CASSSDQRYNEQFF
- TRBJ2-1 TRBD2 TRBV28 TGTGCCAGCAGGGAGATAGCGGGAGGTAACAATGAGCAGTTCTTC CASREIAGGNNEQFF
- TRBJ2-7 TRBD2 TRBV27 TGTGCCAGCACGGTAGCGGGAGGGCTTTTCTACGAGCAGTACTTC CASTVAGGLFYEQYF
- TRBJ1-5 - TRBV29-1 TGCAGCGGGAAGATACCAGGGAATCAGCCCCAGCATTTT CSGKIPGNQPQHF
- TRBJ2-2 - TRBV11-2 TGTGCCAGCAGGCTTACAGGAACCACCGGGGAGCTGTTTTTT CASRLTGTTGELFF
once TRBJ1-4 - TRBV4-1 TGCGCCAGCAGCCAAGTGGAGGGTAGGGGGGAAAAACTGTTTTTT CASSQVEGRGEKLFF
once TRBJ1-3 TRBD1 TRBV5-4 TGTGCCAGCAGGCCCCAAGGACAGGGGGCGCCTGGAAACACCATATATTTT CASRPQGQGAPGNTIYF
- TRBJ2-2 TRBD2 TRBV5-4 TGTGCCAGCAGCAAGGGACTAGCGGGGGCAGTGAACACCGGGGAGCTGTTTTTT CASSKGLAGAVNTGELFF
- TRBJ2-7 TRBD2 TRBV5-1 TGCGCCAGCAGCCGGAAGACTAGCGGGAGCACACCCTACGAGCAGTACTTC CASSRKTSGSTPYEQYF
- TRBJ2-3 - TRBV5-6 TGTGCCAGCAGCCCGCAGGGGGCAACTAGCGTGGGTACGCAGTATTTT CASSPQGATSVGTQYF
- TRBJ1-5 - TRBV4-2 TGTGCCAGCAGCCAAGATCTGGGGAGCGGCAATCAGCCCCAGCATTTT CASSQDLGSGNQPQHF
- TRBJ2-7 - TRBV18 TGTGCCAGCTCACCAAGTTCGGCTGCCTCCTACGAGCAGTACTTC CASSPSSAASYEQYF
- TRBJ2-4 - TRBV11-1 TGTGCCAGCAGCTTAGGTAGAGTCAAAAACATTCAGTACTTC CASSLGRVKNIQYF
once TRBJ2-7 TRBD2 TRBV18 TGTGCCAGCTCACCTGGGACTAGCGGCTCCTACGAGCAGTACTTC CASSPGTSGSYEQYF
- TRBJ2-2 - TRBV11-2 TGTGCCAGCAGCTCCTATTCGACACCCGGGGAGCTGTTTTTT CASSSYSTPGELFF
- TRBJ1-1 - TRBV7-9 TGTGCCAGCAGCTTAGAGGGAGGGAGCGCTGAAGCTTTCTTT CASSLEGGSAEAFF
- TRBJ2-3 - TRBV19 TGTGCCAGTAGTACCAGAACTAGTTCTTCACAGTATTTT CASSTRTSSSQYF
once TRBJ2-3 - TRBV6-5 TGTGCCAGCAGTCGTAGTACGCAGTATTTT CASSRSTQYF
- TRBJ1-1 - TRBV5-6 TGTGCCAGCAGCAAGGGACGGTTGAACACTGAAGCTTTCTTT CASSKGRLNTEAFF
- TRBJ1-5 - TRBV10-1 TGCGCCAGCAGTGGCTGGGCAGGGTACAATCAGCCCCAGCATTTT CASSGWAGYNQPQHF
- TRBJ2-7 TRBD1 TRBV10-3 TGTGCCATCAGCCGAGGACAGGGGTGGTCCTACGAGCAGTACTTC CAISRGQGWSYEQYF
- TRBJ2-3 TRBD2 TRBV7-2 TGTGCCAGCTCGGGGGGGGGCACAGATACGCAGTATTTT CASSGGGTDTQYF
- TRBJ2-7 - TRBV7-2 TGTGCCAGCAGCCCGCGACAGGTTCTGGGCCACCGGCAGTACTTC CASSPRQVLGHRQYF
- TRBJ2-5 TRBD1 TRBV19 TGTGCCAGTAGTATGGGACAGGGGAAAGAGACCCAGTACTTC CASSMGQGKETQYF
- TRBJ2-7 TRBD2 TRBV15 TGTGCCACCAGCAAAAGGACTAGCAATAGCCACGAGCAGTACTTC CATSKRTSNSHEQYF
- TRBJ2-1 - TRBV20-1 TGCAGTGCTACCGGACTTAGTGAGCAGTTCTTC CSATGLSEQFF
- TRBJ2-5 TRBD2 TRBV27 TGTGCCAGCAGTCTCCTCGGTCGCGGGAGTGCGGGAGAGACCCAGTACTTC CASSLLGRGSAGETQYF
- TRBJ2-1 TRBD2 TRBV28 TGTGCCAGCAGTTCGGGACTAGAGGTTGAGCAGTTCTTC CASSSGLEVEQFF